A selection of T cell receptor beta chains follows, all from one sample in a study of siplizumab effects on memory and regulatory T cells. Assay used: immunoSEQ multiplex PCR; TCRdb lists only in-frame clones, some missing. The table records under 150,000 clones, around 94% of them present only once. The sequencing sample was made of non-Treg CD4+ T cells sorted from blood. The source is a human donor in good health. Both conserved end residues are trimmed from each CDR3. The order of the fields is J gene, V gene, CDR3 protein.

J gene: TRBJ1-1; V gene: TRBV5-1; CDR3 protein: ASSLRGHISSKEGKAF
J gene: TRBJ1-1; V gene: TRBV7-8; CDR3 protein: ASSFGQRSTEAF
J gene: TRBJ1-3; V gene: TRBV20-1; CDR3 protein: SASRGNTIY
J gene: TRBJ2-5; V gene: TRBV7-2; CDR3 protein: ASSLALRPGGRETQY
J gene: TRBJ2-1; V gene: TRBV4-1; CDR3 protein: ASSRSGSSYNEQF
J gene: TRBJ1-2; V gene: TRBV7-9; CDR3 protein: ASRPGGQGERPNYGYT
J gene: TRBJ2-2; V gene: TRBV11-3; CDR3 protein: ASSLEVGGELF
J gene: TRBJ1-2; V gene: TRBV4-1; CDR3 protein: ASSPLRANYGYT
J gene: TRBJ2-1; V gene: TRBV5-4; CDR3 protein: ASSLGTSVSSYNEQF
J gene: TRBJ2-7; V gene: TRBV2; CDR3 protein: ASRPTSGVGEQY
J gene: TRBJ2-1; V gene: TRBV19; CDR3 protein: ASNLAGSSYNEQF
J gene: TRBJ2-7; V gene: TRBV6-5; CDR3 protein: ASSGDRVMNEQY
J gene: TRBJ1-3; V gene: TRBV12-5; CDR3 protein: ASGLTGGSGNTIY
J gene: TRBJ2-1; V gene: TRBV9; CDR3 protein: ASSVGEASYNEQF
J gene: TRBJ2-1; V gene: TRBV5-4; CDR3 protein: ASSLRGGTYNEQF
J gene: TRBJ2-1; V gene: TRBV7-2; CDR3 protein: ASSLVYVNEQF
J gene: TRBJ2-7; V gene: TRBV4-1; CDR3 protein: ASSQVGTKGEQY
J gene: TRBJ1-1; V gene: TRBV5-4; CDR3 protein: ASSFDKRNTEAF
J gene: TRBJ1-1; V gene: TRBV19; CDR3 protein: ASSSQGVGTEAF
J gene: TRBJ2-5; V gene: TRBV5-6; CDR3 protein: ASRPVGPQETQY
J gene: TRBJ1-3; V gene: TRBV20-1; CDR3 protein: SAYSGNTIY
J gene: TRBJ1-2; V gene: TRBV5-8; CDR3 protein: ARGVRTHYGYT
J gene: TRBJ1-3; V gene: TRBV18; CDR3 protein: ASSPYENTGYSGNTIY
J gene: TRBJ1-1; V gene: TRBV25-1; CDR3 protein: ASSELGQILNTEAF
J gene: TRBJ2-5; V gene: TRBV10-3; CDR3 protein: AISTSAGIPETQY
J gene: TRBJ1-2; V gene: TRBV25-1; CDR3 protein: ASSGDRALYGYT
J gene: TRBJ1-5; V gene: TRBV6-6; CDR3 protein: ASSYEGPWQPQH
J gene: TRBJ1-2; V gene: TRBV29-1; CDR3 protein: SSLSGQARGGYT
J gene: TRBJ1-1; V gene: TRBV18; CDR3 protein: ASSPRTGSNTEAF
J gene: TRBJ2-3; V gene: TRBV27; CDR3 protein: ASSLRGGTDTQY
J gene: TRBJ2-1; V gene: TRBV29-1; CDR3 protein: SVEARRSYNEQF
J gene: TRBJ2-7; V gene: TRBV7-9; CDR3 protein: ASSLALASYEQY
J gene: TRBJ1-4; V gene: TRBV5-6; CDR3 protein: ASSLVGGREEKLF
J gene: TRBJ2-1; V gene: TRBV10-3; CDR3 protein: AISENPSGFNEQF
J gene: TRBJ2-5; V gene: TRBV6-5; CDR3 protein: ASHGVGFEETQY
J gene: TRBJ2-3; V gene: TRBV11-3; CDR3 protein: ASSLGQLFSGGVGTDTQY
J gene: TRBJ1-3; V gene: TRBV9; CDR3 protein: ASSVDGGSGNTIY
J gene: TRBJ2-7; V gene: TRBV14; CDR3 protein: ASSAGHLGIYEQY